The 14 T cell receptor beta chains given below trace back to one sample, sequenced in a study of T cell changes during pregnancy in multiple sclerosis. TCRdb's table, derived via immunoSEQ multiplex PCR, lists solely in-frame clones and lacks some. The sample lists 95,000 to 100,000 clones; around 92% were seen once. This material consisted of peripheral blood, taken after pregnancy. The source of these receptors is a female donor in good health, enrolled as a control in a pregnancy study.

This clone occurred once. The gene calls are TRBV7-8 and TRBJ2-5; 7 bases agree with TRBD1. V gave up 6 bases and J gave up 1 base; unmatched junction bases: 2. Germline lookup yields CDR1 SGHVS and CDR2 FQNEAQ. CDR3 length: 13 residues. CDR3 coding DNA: TGTGCCAGCAGACAGGGGCCCCAAGAGACCCAGTACTTC. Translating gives CASRQGPQETQYF.

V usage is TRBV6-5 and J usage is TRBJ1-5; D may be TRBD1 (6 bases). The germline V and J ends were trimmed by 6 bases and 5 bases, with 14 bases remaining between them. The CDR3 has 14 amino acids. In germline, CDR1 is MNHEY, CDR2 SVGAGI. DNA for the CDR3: TGTGCCAGCAGCCGGGACACTTCGGATCAGCCCCAGCATTTT. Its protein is CASSRDTSDQPQHF.

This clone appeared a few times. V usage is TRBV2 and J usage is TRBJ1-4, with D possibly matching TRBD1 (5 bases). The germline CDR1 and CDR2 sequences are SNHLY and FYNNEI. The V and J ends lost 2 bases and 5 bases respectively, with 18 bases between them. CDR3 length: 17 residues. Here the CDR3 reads CASSETWRGRQNEKLFF. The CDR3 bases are TGTGCCAGCAGTGAAACTTGGAGGGGACGCCAAAATGAAAAACTGTTTTTT.

CDR3 amino acids: CASSVGLAGLHEQYF. DNA for the CDR3: TGTGCCAGCAGTGTGGGACTAGCGGGACTCCACGAGCAGTACTTC. The chain uses TRBV2 and TRBJ2-7, with TRBD2 matching over 13 bases. The CDR3 is 15 amino acids. Germline CDR1 reads SNHLY; CDR2 reads FYNNEI. The V gene end was trimmed by 4 bases and the J gene end by 5 bases; junction bases not matched to a gene: 5.

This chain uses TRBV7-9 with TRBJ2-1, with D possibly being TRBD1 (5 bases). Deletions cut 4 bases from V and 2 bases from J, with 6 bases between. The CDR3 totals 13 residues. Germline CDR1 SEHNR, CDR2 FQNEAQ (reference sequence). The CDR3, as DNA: TGTGCCAGCAGCTGGGGCACCTACAATGAGCAGTTCTTC. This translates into CASSWGTYNEQFF.

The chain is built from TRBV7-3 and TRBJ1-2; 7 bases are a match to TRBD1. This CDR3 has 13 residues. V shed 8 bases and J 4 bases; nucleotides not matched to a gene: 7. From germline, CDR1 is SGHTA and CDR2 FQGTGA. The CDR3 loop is CASGPGTAYGYTF. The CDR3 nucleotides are TGTGCCAGCGGGCCCGGGACAGCCTATGGCTACACCTTC.

CDR3 protein: CASSTGPGQAEEKLFF. CDR3 nucleotide sequence: TGCGCCAGCAGCACGGGTCCGGGACAGGCGGAGGAAAAACTGTTTTTT. The chain couples TRBV5-1 to TRBJ1-4; 8 bases fit TRBD1. CDR1 is SGHRS and CDR2 is YFSETQ in the germline V gene. J gave up 8 bases and V 4 bases, and 13 bases lay outside the gene matches. The length of the CDR3 is 16 residues.

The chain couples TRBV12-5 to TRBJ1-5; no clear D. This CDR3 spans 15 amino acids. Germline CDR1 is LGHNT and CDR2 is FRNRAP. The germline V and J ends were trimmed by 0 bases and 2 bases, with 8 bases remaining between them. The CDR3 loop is CASGLVREGNQPQHF. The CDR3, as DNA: TGTGCTAGTGGTTTGGTACGCGAGGGCAATCAGCCCCAGCATTTT.

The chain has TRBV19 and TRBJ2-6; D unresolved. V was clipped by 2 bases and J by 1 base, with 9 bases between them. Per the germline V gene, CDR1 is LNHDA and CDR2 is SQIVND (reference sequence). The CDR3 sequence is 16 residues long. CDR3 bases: TGTGCCAGTAGTATAAGGAGTATTTCTGGGGCCAACGTCCTGACTTTC. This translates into CASSIRSISGANVLTF.

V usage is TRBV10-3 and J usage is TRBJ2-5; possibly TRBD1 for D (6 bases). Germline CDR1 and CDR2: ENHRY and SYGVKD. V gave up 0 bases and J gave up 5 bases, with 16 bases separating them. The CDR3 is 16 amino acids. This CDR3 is CAISESGEGVRETQYF. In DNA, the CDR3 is TGTGCCATCAGTGAGTCGGGCGAGGGGGTGAGGGAGACCCAGTACTTC.

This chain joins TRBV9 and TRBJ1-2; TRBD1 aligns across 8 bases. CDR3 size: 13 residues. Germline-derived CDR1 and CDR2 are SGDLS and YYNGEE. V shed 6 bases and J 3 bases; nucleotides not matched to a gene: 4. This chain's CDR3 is CASTNRGDYGYTF. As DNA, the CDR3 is TGTGCCAGCACCAACAGGGGGGACTATGGCTACACCTTC. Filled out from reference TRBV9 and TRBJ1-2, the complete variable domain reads DSGVTQTPKHLITATGQRVTLRCSPRSGDLSVYWYQQSLDQGLQFLIQYYNGEERAKGNILERFSAQQFPDLHSELNLSSLELGDSALYFCASTNRGDYGYTFGSGTRLTVV.

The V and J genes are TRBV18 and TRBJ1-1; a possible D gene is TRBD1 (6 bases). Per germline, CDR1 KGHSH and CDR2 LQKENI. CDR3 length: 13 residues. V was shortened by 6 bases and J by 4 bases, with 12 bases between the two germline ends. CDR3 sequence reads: CASSSTGSTEAFF. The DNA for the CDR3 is TGTGCCAGCTCCTCAACAGGGTCCACTGAAGCTTTCTTT. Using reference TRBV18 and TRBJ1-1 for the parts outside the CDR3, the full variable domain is NAGVMQNPRHLVRRRGQEARLRCSPMKGHSHVYWYRQLPEEGLKFMVYLQKENIIDESGMPKERFSAEFPKEGPSILRIQQVVRGDSAAYFCASSSTGSTEAFFGQGTRLTVV.

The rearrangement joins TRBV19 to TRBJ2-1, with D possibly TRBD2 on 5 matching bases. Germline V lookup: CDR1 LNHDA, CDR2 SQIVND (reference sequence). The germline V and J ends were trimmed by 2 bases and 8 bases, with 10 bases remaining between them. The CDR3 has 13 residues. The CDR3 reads CASSISSWDEQFF. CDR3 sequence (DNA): TGTGCCAGTAGTATATCTAGCTGGGATGAGCAGTTCTTC.

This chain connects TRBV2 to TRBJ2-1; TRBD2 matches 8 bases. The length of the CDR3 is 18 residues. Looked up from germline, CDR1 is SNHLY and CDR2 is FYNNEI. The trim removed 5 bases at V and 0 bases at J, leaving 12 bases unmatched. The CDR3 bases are TGTGCCAGCAGTAACCCCGGTGAAGCGGGGGTCTCCTACAATGAGCAGTTCTTC. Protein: CASSNPGEAGVSYNEQFF.